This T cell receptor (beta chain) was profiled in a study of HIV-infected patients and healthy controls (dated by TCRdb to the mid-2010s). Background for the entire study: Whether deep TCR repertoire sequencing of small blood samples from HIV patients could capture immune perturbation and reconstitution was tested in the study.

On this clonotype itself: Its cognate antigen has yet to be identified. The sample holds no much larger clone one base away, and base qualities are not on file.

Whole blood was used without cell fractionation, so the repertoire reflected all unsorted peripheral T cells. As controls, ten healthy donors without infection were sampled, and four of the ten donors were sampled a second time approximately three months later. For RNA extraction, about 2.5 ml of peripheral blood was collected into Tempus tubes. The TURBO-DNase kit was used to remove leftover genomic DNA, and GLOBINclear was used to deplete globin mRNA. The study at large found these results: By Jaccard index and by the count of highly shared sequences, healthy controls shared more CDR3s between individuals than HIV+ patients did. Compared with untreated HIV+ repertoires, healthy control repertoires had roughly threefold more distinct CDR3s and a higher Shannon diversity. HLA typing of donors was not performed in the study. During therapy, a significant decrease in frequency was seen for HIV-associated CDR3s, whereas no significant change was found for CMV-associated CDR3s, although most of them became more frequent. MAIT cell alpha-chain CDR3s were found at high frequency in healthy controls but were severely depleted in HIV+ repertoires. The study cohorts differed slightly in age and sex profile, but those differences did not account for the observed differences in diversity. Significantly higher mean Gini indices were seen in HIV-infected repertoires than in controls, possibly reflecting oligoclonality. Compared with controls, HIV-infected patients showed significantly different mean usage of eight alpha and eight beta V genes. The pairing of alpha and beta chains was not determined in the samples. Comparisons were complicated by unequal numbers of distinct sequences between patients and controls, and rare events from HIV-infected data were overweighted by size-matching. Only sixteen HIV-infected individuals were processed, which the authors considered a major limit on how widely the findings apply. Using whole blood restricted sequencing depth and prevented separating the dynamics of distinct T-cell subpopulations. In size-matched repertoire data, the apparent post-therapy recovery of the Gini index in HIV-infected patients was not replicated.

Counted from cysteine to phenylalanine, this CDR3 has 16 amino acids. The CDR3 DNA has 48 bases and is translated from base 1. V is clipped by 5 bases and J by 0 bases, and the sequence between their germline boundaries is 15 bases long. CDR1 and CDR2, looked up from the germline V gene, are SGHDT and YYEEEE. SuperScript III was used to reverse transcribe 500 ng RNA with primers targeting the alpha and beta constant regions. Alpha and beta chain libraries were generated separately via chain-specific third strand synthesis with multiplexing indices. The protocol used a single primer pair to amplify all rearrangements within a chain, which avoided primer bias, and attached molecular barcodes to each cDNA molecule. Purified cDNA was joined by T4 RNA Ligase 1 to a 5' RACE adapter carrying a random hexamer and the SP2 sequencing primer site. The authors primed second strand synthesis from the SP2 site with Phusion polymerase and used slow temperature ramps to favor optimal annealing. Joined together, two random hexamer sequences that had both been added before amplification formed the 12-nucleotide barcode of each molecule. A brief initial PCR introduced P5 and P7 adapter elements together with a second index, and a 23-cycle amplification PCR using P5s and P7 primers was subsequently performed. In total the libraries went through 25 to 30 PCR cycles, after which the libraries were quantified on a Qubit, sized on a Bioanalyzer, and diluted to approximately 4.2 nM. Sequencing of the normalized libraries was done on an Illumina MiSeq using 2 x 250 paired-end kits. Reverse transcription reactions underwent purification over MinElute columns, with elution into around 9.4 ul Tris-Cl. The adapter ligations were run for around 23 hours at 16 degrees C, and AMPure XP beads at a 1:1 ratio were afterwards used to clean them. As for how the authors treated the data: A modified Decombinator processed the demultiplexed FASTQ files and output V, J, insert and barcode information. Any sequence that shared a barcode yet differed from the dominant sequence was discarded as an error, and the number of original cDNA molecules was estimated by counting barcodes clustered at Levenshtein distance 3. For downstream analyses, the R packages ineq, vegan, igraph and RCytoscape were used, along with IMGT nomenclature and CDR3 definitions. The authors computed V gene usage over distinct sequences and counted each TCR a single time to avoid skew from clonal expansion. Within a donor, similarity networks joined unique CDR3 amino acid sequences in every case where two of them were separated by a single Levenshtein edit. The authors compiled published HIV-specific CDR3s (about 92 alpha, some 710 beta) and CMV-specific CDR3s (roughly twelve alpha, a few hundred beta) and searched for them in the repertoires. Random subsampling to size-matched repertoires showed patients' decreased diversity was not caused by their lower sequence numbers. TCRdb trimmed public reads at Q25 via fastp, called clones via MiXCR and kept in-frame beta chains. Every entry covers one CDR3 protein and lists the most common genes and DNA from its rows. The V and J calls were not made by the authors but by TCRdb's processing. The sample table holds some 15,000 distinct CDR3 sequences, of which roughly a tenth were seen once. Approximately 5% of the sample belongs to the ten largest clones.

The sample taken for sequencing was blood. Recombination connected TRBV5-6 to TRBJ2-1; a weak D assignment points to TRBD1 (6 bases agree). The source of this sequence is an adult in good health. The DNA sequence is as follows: TGTGCCAGCAGGAATGGGGGCCTGAGCTCCTACAATGAGCAGTTCTTC. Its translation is CASRNGGLSSYNEQFF.